This TCR beta chain was retrieved from a study of T cells after yellow fever vaccination. Study at large: Some fractions had low cell numbers, and these were prepared with SMART-Seq v4 Ultra Low Input. General observations from the study: Abundant clonotypes (contaminants from the bulk population) could be present in FACS-sorted repertoires. The booster saw the reappearance of most primary-vaccination clones (around 96% CD4, roughly 87% CD8).

There are 12 residues in the CDR3. V lost 1 base and J lost 7, with 10 bases in between. CDR1 DFQATT and CDR2 SNEGSKA come from the germline V gene (reference sequence). This clonotype showed up many times. Its target is unknown. A universal primer site and UMIs were added as TCR cDNA was made by 5'RACE template switching. Each CDR3 protein gets one entry after TCRdb re-called the 5' RACE reads with MiXCR. The top ten clones hold over 15% of a sample with approximately 300,000 distinct CDR3 sequences, around 7% of them seen once. The specimen comprised PBMCs, sampled approximately 47 days after the first yellow fever vaccination. The receptor's source is a man aged 18 to 30 who received the YFV17D yellow fever vaccine. The chain has TRBV20-1 and TRBJ1-1; D is unresolved. CDR3 sequence (DNA): TGCAGTGCTAGAGGGCTAGGCGGTGAAGCTTTCTTT. This sequence encodes CSARGLGGEAFF.